The sequence of this T cell receptor beta chain was determined in a study of T cells after yellow fever vaccination. TCRdb reanalysed the 5' RACE reads using MiXCR and keeps one entry per CDR3 protein. The repertoire holds some 80,000 distinct CDR3 sequences, 13% seen once, with under 30% in the top ten. The CDR3 covers 14 residues. The ends were cut back, 6 bases at V and 4 bases at J, with 15 bases in the middle. The sequence was obtained from a man younger than 35 who received the YFV17D yellow fever vaccine. Sequenced here: CD8+ T cells not binding an NS4B(214-222) dextramer, sorted from PBMCs, sampled about 21 days after the first yellow fever vaccination. The J gene is TRBJ1-1, the V gene TRBV12-3 or TRBV12-4; D perhaps matches TRBD1 (5 bases). The CDR3 protein is CASSRTLRGTEAFF. CDR3 bases: TGTGCCAGCAGCCGGACCCTAAGGGGCACTGAAGCTTTCTTT.